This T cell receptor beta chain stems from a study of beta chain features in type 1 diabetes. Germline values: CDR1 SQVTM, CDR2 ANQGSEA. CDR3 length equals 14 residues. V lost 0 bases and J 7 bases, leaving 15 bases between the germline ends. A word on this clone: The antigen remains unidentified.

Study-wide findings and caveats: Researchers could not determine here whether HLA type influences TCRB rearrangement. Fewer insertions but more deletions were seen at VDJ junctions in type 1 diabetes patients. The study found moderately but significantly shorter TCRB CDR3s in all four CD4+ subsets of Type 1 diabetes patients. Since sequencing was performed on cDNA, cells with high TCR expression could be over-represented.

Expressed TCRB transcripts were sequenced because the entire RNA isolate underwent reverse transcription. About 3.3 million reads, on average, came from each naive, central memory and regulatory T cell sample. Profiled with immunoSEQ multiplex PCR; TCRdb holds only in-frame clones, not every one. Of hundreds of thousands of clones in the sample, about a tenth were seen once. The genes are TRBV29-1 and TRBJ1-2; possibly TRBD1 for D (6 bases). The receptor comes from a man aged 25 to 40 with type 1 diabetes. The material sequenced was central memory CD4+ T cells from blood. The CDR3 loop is CSVEDRAQGSGYTF. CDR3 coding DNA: TGCAGCGTTGAAGATAGGGCACAGGGTAGTGGCTACACCTTC.